This T cell receptor beta chain was recovered during a study of blood T cell repertoires in COVID-19. Study as a whole: The United States, Italy and Spain were the sources of the acute and convalescent COVID-19 samples. In each case, the material was cDNA or gDNA derived from T cells, B-cell-depleted T cells, or PBMCs.

V was trimmed by 0 bases and J by 3 bases, leaving 14 bases between them. This CDR3 comprises 16 residues. Germline CDR1 reads LGHNA; CDR2 reads YNFKEQ. As handled by the study authors: Estimation of nucleated cell counts was performed using reference gene primer amplification. This table comes from immunoSEQ multiplex PCR, and its TCRdb copy is limited to in-frame clones, with some not included. The V and J calls and clone size were taken over from that table, and D and trimming were inferred from the DNA. Among some 150,000 clones listed, roughly 90% were seen once. The receptor was isolated from a human donor in a cohort sampled during active COVID-19. This chain uses TRBV4-2 with TRBJ1-1; perhaps TRBD1 as D (5 bases). The sequencing sample was made of peripheral blood. CDR3 loop: CASSQEPRGGDTEAFF. The CDR3 nucleotides are TGTGCCAGCAGCCAAGAACCAAGGGGTGGGGACACTGAAGCTTTCTTT.